This TCR beta chain was captured in a study of beta chain features in type 1 diabetes listed by TCRdb under 2018. Notes on the research overall: Patients and healthy donors did not differ in mean age, gender distribution, total cell number or subset yield. A total of 107,917,701 sorted cells were examined across all samples, and the number of cells per subset was strongly correlated with RNA yield. The study compared the TCRB repertoires of sorted circulating CD4+ T cell subsets in recently diagnosed type 1 diabetes patients with those in matched healthy donors. Whereas all 28 donors provided naive and central memory subsets, regulatory and stem cell-like memory subsets were isolated from just 8 patients and about eight healthy donors.

With regard to this clone: Its specific antigen is unknown. No base qualities exist here, and no much larger clone lies one base off it.

Per the germline V gene, MDHEN is the CDR1 and SYDVKM is the CDR2. Inclusive of the bounding cysteine and phenylalanine, the CDR3 is 13 residues long. Of the read, only the CDR3 DNA is kept; its 39 bases are in frame from base 1. Trimming removed 1 base from V and 6 bases from J, leaving 7 bases between the germline ends. A single peripheral blood draw of approximately 120 mL on average was collected from each donor into heparinised tubes. A BD FACSAria II and a panel including CD45RO, CCR7, CD25, CD127, CD95 and CD27 were used to sort naive, central memory, regulatory and stem cell-like memory CD4+ T cells. All sorted populations exceeded 95% purity. PBMCs were separated immediately by Lymphoprep density gradient centrifugation and were stained directly, without being cultured. So that batch effects would be minimized, each experiment stained and sorted samples in pairs, pairing one healthy donor with one patient.

Results and caveats for the whole study, not just this receptor: At VDJ recombination sites, type 1 diabetes patients had fewer insertions and more deleted nucleotides, which implies abnormalities in thymic rearrangement. Naive, central memory and regulatory TCRB repertoires appeared to be more similar among patients than among healthy donors. Sequencing cDNA rather than genomic DNA could over-represent highly expressing activated cells, although activation and CD3 levels did not differ between groups. Because the HLA sub-analyses included only small numbers of individuals, any influence of HLA type on TCRB rearrangement was left unresolved. Shorter templates might have been favored by PCR, but patient and control samples were amplified and corrected together, so both groups would have been affected equally by any skew. A moderate but significant shortening of TCRB CDR3 length was observed in type 1 diabetes patients in all four CD4+ subsets.

All of the isolated RNA was reverse transcribed with the High Capacity cDNA Reverse Transcription Kit, so expressed TCRB transcripts were sequenced. Naive, central memory and regulatory T cell samples underwent deep immunoSEQ sequencing, averaging about 3.57 million total reads per sample. After sorted cells were lysed in RLT buffer, RNA was extracted with DNase-treated RNeasy Micro or Mini kits, with the choice depending on cell number. Each cell subset was processed on its own to prevent cross-contamination, while patient and healthy donor samples were processed together. TCRB sequences were amplified from cDNA with the immunoSEQ multiplex PCR, producing 87-bp fragments spanning the CDR3 region. Sequencing of the amplicons was performed on the Illumina HiSeq platform. In the source study's methods: PCR bias was corrected computationally using synthetic template baselines, and reads within Hamming distance 2 were collapsed, with unmergeable singletons discarded. Reads were aligned to IMGT to assign V, D and J genes, CDR3 length, and insertions or deletions at six rearrangement sites. Within each subset, clonotype counts were normalized to the number of sorted cells before true diversity and Gini coefficients were calculated with the tcR R package. Repertoire sharing was quantified using the overlap coefficient calculated on TCRB nucleotide sequences. Out-of-frame TCRB sequences from naive cells were analyzed to stand in for the pre-selection repertoire. In TCRdb, the immuneACCESS table is reduced to in-frame sequences with V and J assigned. These tables do not hold every clone; where another copy was compared, an unresolved V gene accounts for under half, and the others remain unexplained. V, J and clone size are taken as reported in that table, and D and trimming were inferred from the DNA itself. The sample profile shows hundreds of thousands of clones; 14% to 15% of them were found once. About 0.014% of the sample rests with the top ten.

This TCR came from a man aged 18 to 35 with type 1 diabetes. Recombination linked TRBV28 to TRBJ1-5; the D region possibly corresponds to TRBD1 (6 bases align). The material sequenced was naive CD4+ T cells from blood. The sample's cell subset or site label, in plain terms: true naive CD4+ T cells. In nucleotide form, the sequence is TGTGCCAGCAGTTTATCAGGGGCTCAGCCCCAGCATTTT. Protein translation: CASSLSGAQPQHF.